This TCR beta chain is from a study of T cell changes during pregnancy in multiple sclerosis. Profiled with immunoSEQ multiplex PCR; TCRdb holds only in-frame clones, not every one. The data contain under 80,000 clones, roughly 90% of them singletons. CDR1 is SGHRS and CDR2 is YFSETQ in the germline V gene. The CDR3 runs to 12 residues. Trimming removed 4 bases from V and 7 bases from J, with 9 bases in between. The V and J genes are TRBV5-1 and TRBJ2-1; D is undetermined. This clonotype was sampled from a female donor with multiple sclerosis, enrolled in a pregnancy study. This specimen consisted of peripheral blood, obtained in the first trimester of pregnancy. CDR3 loop: CASSTTGNEQFF. Here the CDR3 DNA reads TGCGCCAGCAGCACGACTGGGAATGAGCAGTTCTTC.